This entry describes one TCR beta chain. Its antigen is not known. Only one heparinised blood draw was taken per donor, and its volume averaged about 120 mL. Sorting of CD4+ naive, central memory, regulatory and stem cell-like memory cells was performed via CD45RO/CCR7/CD25/CD127/CD95/CD27. The data derive from a study of beta chain features in type 1 diabetes. Findings and limits, study-wide: There was a moderate but significant shortening of TCRB CDR3s in all four CD4+ subsets of Type 1 diabetes patients. Cells carrying high TCR expression could end up over-represented when cDNA is sequenced.

Trimming took 10 bases from V and 1 from J; bases not matched to a gene: 6. In germline, CDR1 is SGHTA, CDR2 FQGNSA. This CDR3 is 13 amino acids long. The investigators reverse transcribed all of the isolated RNA, so they sequenced expressed TCRB transcripts. The average read count of naive, central memory and regulatory T cell samples was approximately 3.9 million. Sequencing used immunoSEQ multiplex PCR; TCRdb keeps in-frame clones, though not all of them. In the table there are about 650,000 clones, 9.5% to 15% of which are singletons. The specimen sequenced was naive CD4+ T cells from blood. The rearrangement joins TRBV7-2 to TRBJ1-2; TRBD1 agrees at 7 bases. This clonotype originated in a man aged 25-45 years with type 1 diabetes. The CDR3 DNA is TGTGCCACCTCAACAGGGGTTAACTATGGCTACACCTTC. Translating gives CATSTGVNYGYTF.